Below, 28 T cell receptor beta chains from the same sample are listed, as sequenced in a study of T cells expressing NK-cell markers. No DNA is given; TCRdb re-called the 5' RACE reads and lists each CDR3 protein once. This table holds about 260,000 distinct CDR3 sequences. Sequenced input: blood T cells: a sorted CD56 or NKG2C T cell subset, CD4+ or CD8+ T cells, or bulk PBMC T cells (not recorded which). Every receptor here comes from a young man in good health.

V usage is TRBV11-3 and J usage is TRBJ2-5; the TCRdb call, TRBD1, lacks DNA for checking. Germline V gene lookup returns CDR1 SGHNT and CDR2 YENEEA. The CDR3 consists of 14 residues. The CDR3 here is CASSSGQGMETQYF.

V usage is TRBV5-8 and J usage is TRBJ2-5; TCRdb proposes TRBD2, but this gene call is untestable without DNA. CDR1 SGHTS and CDR2 YDEGEE come from the germline V gene. The CDR3 spans 17 residues. CDR3: CASSGGLAGVHQETQYF.

The CDR3 loop is CASSTPGRGDTQYF. The chain uses TRBV11-3 and TRBJ2-3; without DNA, the TCRdb call of TRBD1 cannot be checked. The CDR3 sequence is 14 residues long. Germline CDR1 and CDR2: SGHNT and YENEEA.

V usage is TRBV5-1 and J usage is TRBJ2-3. The CDR3 length is 14 residues. Germline V gene lookup returns CDR1 SGHRS and CDR2 YFSETQ. CDR3 in amino acids: CASSLGQNTDTQYF.

The V call is TRBV20-1, the J call TRBJ2-1. The CDR3 consists of 14 residues. Germline V gene lookup returns CDR1 DFQATT and CDR2 SNEGSKA (reference sequence). CDR3 in amino acids: CSARLPFSYNEQFF.

The chain links TRBV12-3 or TRBV12-4 to TRBJ1-1. The CDR3 is 14 residues long. CDR3 sequence reads: CASRIDMGSTEAFF.

The V and J genes are TRBV7-9 and TRBJ2-1; TCRdb lists TRBD2, though no DNA is available to test this call. Looked up from germline, CDR1 is SEHNR and CDR2 is FQNEAQ (reference sequence). The CDR3 loop spans 14 amino acids. The chain's CDR3 is CASGRAGGNNEQFF. The whole variable domain, remainder taken from reference TRBV7-9 and TRBJ2-1, is DTGVSQNPRHKITKRGQNVTFRCDPISEHNRLYWYRQTLGQGPEFLTYFQNEAQLEKSRLLSDRFSAERPKGSFSTLEIQRTEQGDSAMYLCASGRAGGNNEQFFGPGTRLTVL.

The CDR3 protein is CAWIQGRGTGTDTQYF. This chain links TRBV30 with TRBJ2-3; TCRdb gives TRBD1 as the D gene, but with no DNA this cannot be confirmed. This CDR3 contains 16 residues. Germline assignment: CDR1 GTSNPN and CDR2 SVGIG (reference sequence).

The chain uses TRBV12-3 or TRBV12-4 and TRBJ2-7; TCRdb reports TRBD2, a call that lacks DNA to check it against. The CDR3 loop spans 16 amino acids. CDR3 loop: CASSPPRASGGYEQYF.

The V call is TRBV5-6, the J call TRBJ1-1. The CDR3 is 15 amino acids. The germline gives CDR1 SGHDT, CDR2 YYEEEE. This CDR3 reads CASSLKGALNTEAFF.

The genes are TRBV20-1 and TRBJ1-2. CDR1 is DFQATT and CDR2 is SNEGSKA in the germline V gene (reference sequence). This CDR3 is built from 13 residues. CDR3 in amino acids: CSATMGSAYGYTF.

The chain links TRBV10-3 to TRBJ1-1; TCRdb proposes TRBD1, but this gene call is untestable without DNA. The germline V gene encodes CDR1 ENHRY and CDR2 SYGVKD. The CDR3 extends over 17 amino acids. CDR3: CAIMPTGQGEKNTEAFF.

The chain recombines TRBV4-1 with TRBJ2-3. Germline V CDR1 and CDR2: MGHRA, YSYEKL. The CDR3 runs 14 residues. The CDR3 here is CASSRAKDTDTQYF.

This sequence joins TRBV12-3 or TRBV12-4 and TRBJ1-3. This CDR3 is 14 amino acids long. The CDR3 sequence is CASRTQGSGNTIYF.

The V gene is TRBV24-1, the J gene TRBJ2-1; checking the TCRdb D call of TRBD1 is not possible without DNA. The CDR3 has 15 residues. The V gene's germline CDR1 is KGHDR and CDR2 SFDVKD. The CDR3 protein is CATSDVTVSYNEQFF.

The chain links TRBV4-1 to TRBJ2-1; the D call of TRBD2 rests on TCRdb alone, since no DNA is present to check it. Per germline, CDR1 MGHRA and CDR2 YSYEKL. This CDR3 has 16 residues. This CDR3 reads CASSHLGLAVYNEQFF.

The J gene is TRBJ1-4, the V gene TRBV20-1; the D gene TCRdb calls, TRBD1, cannot be checked with no DNA. Germline values: CDR1 DFQATT, CDR2 SNEGSKA (reference sequence). The CDR3 is made up of 14 amino acids. The CDR3 protein is CSARAPGSNEKLFF.

The V and J genes are TRBV10-3 and TRBJ2-3. CDR1 and CDR2 (germline): ENHRY, SYGVKD. CDR3 size: 11 residues. The CDR3 sequence is CAISNINTQYF.

The chain combines TRBV6-5 with TRBJ2-1; TCRdb proposes TRBD1, but this gene call is untestable without DNA. Looked up from germline, CDR1 is MNHEY and CDR2 is SVGAGI. The CDR3 has 16 amino acids. CDR3 region: CASSPGSAGLYNEQFF.

The chain uses TRBV24-1 and TRBJ2-3; TCRdb selects TRBD2, and the lack of DNA leaves this call unchecked. The CDR3 spans 13 residues. Germline V gene sequence: CDR1 KGHDR, CDR2 SFDVKD. CDR3 in amino acids: CATSMAHTDTQYF.

This rearrangement joins TRBV4-2 to TRBJ2-1; absent DNA, TCRdb's TRBD2 call cannot be checked. Germline CDR1 and CDR2: LGHNA and YNFKEQ. The CDR3 sequence is 15 residues long. The CDR3 is CASSRTMTSGNEQFF.

The rearrangement links TRBV12-3 or TRBV12-4 to TRBJ2-1; TCRdb proposes TRBD2, but this gene call is untestable without DNA. This CDR3 region has 16 residues. CDR3 protein: CASSFGLAGSYNEQFF.

The chain is built from TRBV25-1 and TRBJ2-2. This CDR3 has 14 residues. Germline loops: CDR1 MGHDK, CDR2 SYGVNS. The CDR3 region is CASSGGLNTGELFF.

The chain uses TRBV7-2 and TRBJ2-7; TCRdb's assignment of TRBD2 cannot be checked, as there is no DNA. The CDR3 is made up of 14 amino acids. Germline CDR1 SGHTA, CDR2 FQGNSA. The CDR3 reads CASSPGTHSYEQYF.

The rearrangement links TRBV12-3 or TRBV12-4 to TRBJ2-2. The CDR3 is 13 residues long. The CDR3 is CASSFQATGELFF.

The chain's CDR3 is CASSPQGQGQFLTQYF. The V and J genes are TRBV18 and TRBJ2-3; TCRdb proposes TRBD1, but this gene call is untestable without DNA. In germline, CDR1 is KGHSH, CDR2 LQKENI. The CDR3 sequence is 16 residues long.

V is TRBV12-3 or TRBV12-4 and J is TRBJ2-1; TCRdb selects TRBD2, and the lack of DNA leaves this call unchecked. The length of the CDR3 is 15 residues. CDR3: CASSPPASAHNEQFF.

The gene calls are TRBV5-1 and TRBJ2-2. Looked up from germline, CDR1 is SGHRS and CDR2 is YFSETQ. The CDR3 consists of 14 residues. CDR3 protein: CASSLSTMPGELFF.